Sequencing of this T cell receptor beta chain was carried out in a study of regulatory T cells in long-lasting Graves disease. Background on the study: Prior antithyroid drug treatment in newly diagnosed Graves' patients lasted under 3 months.

In germline, CDR1 is SGHDT, CDR2 YYEEEE. With V trimmed by 2 bases and J by 2 bases, 15 bases remained unmatched. The CDR3 contains 19 residues. Noted time point: newly diagnosed GD, antithyroid drugs for less than 3 months. PBMCs were the source of the RNA used for TCR sequencing. This clonotype was recorded a few times. CDR3 regions were amplified by Arm-PCR using iRepertoire HTBI primers to build TCR beta libraries. TCRdb re-called the multiplex PCR reads with MiXCR, one entry per CDR3 protein. The table includes around 500,000 distinct CDR3 sequences, roughly 16% detected once. A further study also used this sample, focusing on T cells in Graves' hyperthyroidism and ophthalmopathy. As that report states: HTBI primers were employed in a first-round RT-PCR of the TCR CDR3. Most expanded thyroid clonotypes above 0.001 also appeared in blood.

This chain uses TRBV5-6 with TRBJ1-1; 10 bases are shared with TRBD1. The material sequenced was peripheral blood mononuclear cells (PBMCs), taken at new diagnosis, from a patient treated with antithyroid drugs. The receptor comes from a woman aged 40-65 years with Graves disease. CDR3 sequence reads: CASSFYRDRGRGLNTEAFF. The CDR3, as DNA: TGTGCCAGCAGCTTCTATAGGGACAGGGGCCGCGGGCTCAACACTGAAGCTTTCTTT.